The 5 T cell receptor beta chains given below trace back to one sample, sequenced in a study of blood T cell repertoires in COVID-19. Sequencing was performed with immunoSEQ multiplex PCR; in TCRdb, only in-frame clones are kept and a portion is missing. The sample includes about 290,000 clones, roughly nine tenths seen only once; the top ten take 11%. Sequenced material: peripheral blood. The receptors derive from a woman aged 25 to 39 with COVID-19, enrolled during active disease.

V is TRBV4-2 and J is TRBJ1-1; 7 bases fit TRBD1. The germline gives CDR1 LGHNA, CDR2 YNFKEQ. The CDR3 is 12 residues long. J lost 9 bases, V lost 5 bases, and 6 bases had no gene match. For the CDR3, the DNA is TGTGCCAGCAGCTCCGACAGGGCAAAAGCTTTCTTT. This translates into CASSSDRAKAFF.

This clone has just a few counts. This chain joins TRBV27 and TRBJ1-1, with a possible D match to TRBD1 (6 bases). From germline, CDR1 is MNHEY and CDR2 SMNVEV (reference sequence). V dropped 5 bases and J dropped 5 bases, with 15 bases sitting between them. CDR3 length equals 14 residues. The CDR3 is CASSGGHKYTEAFF. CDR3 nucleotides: TGTGCCAGCAGTGGGGGACATAAGTATACTGAAGCTTTCTTT.

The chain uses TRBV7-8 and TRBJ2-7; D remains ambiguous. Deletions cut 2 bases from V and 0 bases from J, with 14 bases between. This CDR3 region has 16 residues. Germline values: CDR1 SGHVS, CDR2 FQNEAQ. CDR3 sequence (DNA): TGTGCCAGCAGCTTAATCCCCGTCAGATACTCCTACGAGCAGTACTTC. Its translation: CASSLIPVRYSYEQYF.

In nucleotides, the CDR3 is TGTGCCAGCAGCAGTCCCTGGGGGGGCTACAATGAGCAGTTCTTC. It specifies CASSSPWGGYNEQFF. The chain is built from TRBV11-2 and TRBJ2-1; the match to TRBD2 covers 7 bases. Germline V gives CDR1 SGHAT, CDR2 FQNNGV. The CDR3 totals 15 residues. After removal of 5 bases from V and 3 bases from J, the junction contained 7 bases not matched to a gene.

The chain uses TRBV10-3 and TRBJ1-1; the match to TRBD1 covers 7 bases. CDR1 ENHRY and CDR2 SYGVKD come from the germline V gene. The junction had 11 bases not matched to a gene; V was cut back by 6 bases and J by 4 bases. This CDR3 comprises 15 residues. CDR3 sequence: CAIRGFTGEVTEAFF. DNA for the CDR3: TGTGCCATCAGGGGATTCACAGGGGAGGTCACTGAAGCTTTCTTT.